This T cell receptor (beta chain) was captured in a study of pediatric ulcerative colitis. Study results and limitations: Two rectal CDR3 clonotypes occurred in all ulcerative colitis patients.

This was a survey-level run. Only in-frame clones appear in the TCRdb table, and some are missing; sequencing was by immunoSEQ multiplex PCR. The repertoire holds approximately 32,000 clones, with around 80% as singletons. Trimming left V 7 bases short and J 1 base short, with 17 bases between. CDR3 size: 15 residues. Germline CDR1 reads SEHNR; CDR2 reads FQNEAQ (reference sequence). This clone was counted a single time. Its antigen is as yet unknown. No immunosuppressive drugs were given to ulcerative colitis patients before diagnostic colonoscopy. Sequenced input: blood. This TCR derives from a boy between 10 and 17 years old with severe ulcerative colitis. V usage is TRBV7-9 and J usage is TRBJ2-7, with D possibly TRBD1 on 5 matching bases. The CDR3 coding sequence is TGTGCCAGCACCTTGGGGCCAGGATCTTCCTACGAGCAGTACTTC. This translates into CASTLGPGSSYEQYF.